These T cell receptor delta chains were read from a single sample in a study of Vδ1+ human thymocytes. TCRdb used CATT to re-call clones from the multiplex PCR reads. The table shows about 27,000 delta-chain clones, with 7.4% occurring only once. Sequencing was done on a sample of Vdelta1+ gamma-delta thymocytes from the thymus. These TCRs come from a girl under two years old who had congenital heart surgery. Both conserved end residues are part of each CDR3. The D gene is left open where the match is weak. The size entry is marked missing in some rows and otherwise reads once, few, many or a size class.

clone size,V gene,D gene,J gene,CDR3 DNA,CDR3 protein
few,TRDV1,TRDD3,TRDJ1,TGTGCTCTTGGGGAACCTCATCGTGTACTGGGGGTCCACGATAAACTCATCTTT,CALGEPHRVLGVHDKLIF
few,TRDV1,TRDD3,TRDJ1,TGTGCTCTTGGGATGCCGGCTCCCACACTGGGGGATAACACCGATAAACTCATCTTT,CALGMPAPTLGDNTDKLIF
few,TRDV1,TRDD3,TRDJ1,TGTGCTCTTGGGGGACCCCCTACTCCTGGGGGATACACCCGGTACACCGATAAACTCATCTTT,CALGGPPTPGGYTRYTDKLIF
few,TRDV1,TRDD3,TRDJ1,TGTGCTCTTGGGGAAGTGACCCCCTACTGGGGGAACACCGATAAACTCATCTTT,CALGEVTPYWGNTDKLIF
few,TRDV1,NA,TRDJ1,TGTGCTCTTGGGGAACTAAAAACCCCATCTAGCCCCCCGTCCAATCACCCCGATAAACTCATCTTT,CALGELKTPSSPPSNHPDKLIF
NA,TRDV1,NA,TRDJ1,TGTGCTATTGACTCGGCTGTGTACACCGATAAACTCATCTTT,CAIDSAVYTDKLIF
NA,TRDV1,NA,TRDJ1,TGTGCTCTTGGGGAATTTTGTCCCCCCGGCGGGGGCACCGATAAACTCATCTTT,CALGEFCPPGGGTDKLIF
NA,TRDV1,TRDD3,TRDJ1,TGTGCTCTTGGGGAAAAACTGGGGGATACTAAGGATAAACTCATCTTT,CALGEKLGDTKDKLIF
NA,TRDV1,TRDD3,TRDJ1,TGTGCTCTTGGGGAACCGGGAATTGTTATCTACGGTACTGGGGGATTCCCGTACACCGGTAAACTCATCTTT,CALGEPGIVIYGTGGFPYTGKLIF
NA,TRDV1,TRDD3,TRDJ1,TGTGCTCTTGGGGAACTTGGACGTTCCTGGGTAAGACCAGCCGGTGGGGGATACAGGGGCACCGATAAACTCATCTTT,CALGELGRSWVRPAGGGYRGTDKLIF
few,TRDV1,NA,TRDJ1,TGTGCTCTTGGGAGTCAAAGTACCGCCTTCCTACGTATCTCTATCAGTACTGGGGGACCTTCTCACCACATGGGGTACACCGATAAACTCATCTTT,CALGSQSTAFLRISISTGGPSHHMGYTDKLIF
NA,TRDV1,TRDD3,TRDJ1,TGTGCGCTTGGGGAACTAGTATGGCGAAGTGGGGGATTCAGCGATAAACTCATCTTT,CALGELVWRSGGFSDKLIF
few,TRDV1,TRDD3,TRDJ1,TGTGCTCTTGGGGAATACGGTCCGCAGACCCCTTTACTGGGGGAACTCATCTTT,CALGEYGPQTPLLGELIF
NA,TRDV1,TRDD3,TRDJ1,TGTGCTCTGGAATATTCAAAACTGGGGGATACCGGTCTCGATAAACTCATCTTT,CALEYSKLGDTGLDKLIF
NA,TRDV1,TRDD3,TRDJ1,TGTGCTCTTGGGGATCAATTTGTACGGTACTGGGGGATACACTCTAGTTACACCGATAAACTCATCTTT,CALGDQFVRYWGIHSSYTDKLIF
few,TRDV1,NA,TRDJ1,TGTGCTCTTGGGGAGGCCCGTCTCCTATACACCGATAAACTAATCTTT,CALGEARLLYTDKLIF
few,TRDV1,TRDD3,TRDJ1,TGTGCTCTTGGGGAACTCCCTACGGGGGATACGCGCGTGAGCGATAAACTCATCTTT,CALGELPTGDTRVSDKLIF
few,TRDV1,TRDD3,TRDJ1,TGTGCTCTTGGGGAAAGATCCTGGGTACGAGGCTGGGGGCGCCTGTACACCGATAAACTCATCTTT,CALGERSWVRGWGRLYTDKLIF
NA,TRAV29/DV5,NA,TRDJ1,TGTGCAGCAAGCGCGCAAGGTCCTACGTCCTGGGGGGCGGGGACCGTTAAACTCATCTTT,CAASAQGPTSWGAGTVKLIF
few,TRDV1,NA,TRDJ1,TGTGCTCTTGGGGAACGGGGTGGCGATAAACTCATCTTT,CALGERGGDKLIF
NA,TRDV1,TRDD3,TRDJ1,TGTGCTCTTGGGGAACAGGTTGGCCTACTCCGAGAGGTTTCTCAGTACTGGGGGATATCCGCCGGTAGCACCGATAAACTCATCTTT,CALGEQVGLLREVSQYWGISAGSTDKLIF
NA,TRDV1,TRDD3,TRDJ1,TGTGCTCTTGGGAGTCACCACTGGGGGATACTAGGTCCGTACACCGATAAACTCATCTTT,CALGSHHWGILGPYTDKLIF
NA,TRDV1,NA,TRDJ1,TGTGCTCTTGGGGAACCCACGTGGACTCGTCCTAAGTGGCTGGGGATGTCGTACACCGATAAACTCATCTTT,CALGEPTWTRPKWLGMSYTDKLIF
few,TRDV1,TRDD3,TRDJ1,TGTGCTCTTGGGGACAAGCACTTACTGGGGGACTCCTCGTACACCGATAAACTCATCTTT,CALGDKHLLGDSSYTDKLIF
few,TRDV1,NA,TRDJ1,TGTGCTCTTGGGGAACTCCTCCTACCGTCAGGGATCCAGCCTGGGGATAAACTCATCTTT,CALGELLLPSGIQPGDKLIF
medium-sized,TRDV3,NA,TRDJ1,TGTGCCCCAAGGGGGTACACCGATAAACTCATCTTT,CAPRGYTDKLIF
few,TRDV1,TRDD3,TRDJ1,TGTGCTCTTGGGGAACCAGGCCCTCGGGATACGTACACCGATAAACTCATCTTT,CALGEPGPRDTYTDKLIF
NA,TRDV1,NA,TRDJ1,TGTGCTCTTGGGGAACTTTGGACCACCACCGATAAACTCATCTTT,CALGELWTTTDKLIF
few,TRDV1,TRDD3,TRDJ1,TGTGCTCTTGGGGAAATAAGGGGGGGATACACCGATAAACTCATCTTT,CALGEIRGGYTDKLIF
few,TRDV1,NA,TRDJ1,TGTGCTCTTGGGTACACAACCGCAACTGAGGCTAATGGGTACACCGATAAACTCATCTTT,CALGYTTATEANGYTDKLIF
few,TRDV1,NA,TRDJ1,TGTGCTCTTGGGGGGCCTTCCGCCGATAAACTCATCTTT,CALGGPSADKLIF
NA,TRDV1,TRDD3,TRDJ1,TGTGCTCTTGGGGAGAAAACTGGGGGATCCCATTTCGATAAACTCATCTTT,CALGEKTGGSHFDKLIF
few,TRDV1,TRDD3,TRDJ1,TGTGCTCTTGGGGAACGCCACCTGGGGGATAATCGCCGGTACACCGATAAACTCATCTTT,CALGERHLGDNRRYTDKLIF
NA,TRDV1,TRDD3,TRDJ1,TGTGCTCTTGGCCAGGGGGATCCCACCGATAAACTCATCTTT,CALGQGDPTDKLIF
NA,TRDV1,NA,TRDJ1,TGTGCTCTTGGGGAAGGCTCGGGGCCCGCTCACACCGATAAACTCATCTTT,CALGEGSGPAHTDKLIF
NA,TRDV1,NA,TRDJ1,TGTGCTCTTGGGGAACTAACCTACTCAGATGGGTCCCCCACCGATAAACTCATCTTT,CALGELTYSDGSPTDKLIF
NA,TRDV1,TRDD3,TRDJ1,TGTGCTCTTGGGGCGATACGTCCTGGGGGACTCACCGATAAACTCATCTTT,CALGAIRPGGLTDKLIF
few,TRDV1,NA,TRDJ1,TGTGCTCTTGGGGAACTGTATTTGGTCCGCCAGACAAACACCGATAAACTCATCTTT,CALGELYLVRQTNTDKLIF
NA,TRDV1,NA,TRDJ1,TGTGCTCTTGGGGAAGAGCGGGGAGTGTCAACCACCGATAAACTCATCTTT,CALGEERGVSTTDKLIF
NA,TRDV1,NA,TRDJ1,TGTGCTCTTGGGGCAATCAAGGACGGGGCCAAGGAGGGTAAACTCATCTTT,CALGAIKDGAKEGKLIF
medium-sized,TRDV2,TRDD3,TRDJ1,TGTGCCTGCGTTTGGGGGATAACGTCCGATAAACTCATCTTT,CACVWGITSDKLIF
NA,TRDV1,TRDD3,TRDJ1,TGTGCTCTTGGGGAAGTACCCTCTGGGGGATACGGGGGAGGATACACCGATAAACTCATCTTT,CALGEVPSGGYGGGYTDKLIF
NA,TRDV1,TRDD3,TRDJ1,TGTGCTCTTGGGGAACATGTCCTACCGTGGGGGATCCCCCAGTACACCGATAAACTCATCTTT,CALGEHVLPWGIPQYTDKLIF
few,TRDV1,TRDD3,TRDJ1,TGTGCTCTTGGGGCTAGACGCCTTTCCTACGCTCACTGGGGGATCATACCCATCGATAAACTCATCTTT,CALGARRLSYAHWGIIPIDKLIF
few,TRDV1,TRDD3,TRDJ1,TGTGCTCTTGGGGATAAGGATCCAGAAGATCCCTTCAACTACTGGGGGCCCCCAGATAAACTCATCTTT,CALGDKDPEDPFNYWGPPDKLIF
NA,TRDV1,NA,TRDJ1,TGTGCTCTTGGGGAACTACGGGTGGGGGTCCCAGTACCCTCGTACACCGATAAACTCATCTTT,CALGELRVGVPVPSYTDKLIF
few,TRDV1,TRDD3,TRDJ1,TGTGCTCTTGGGGAACTTTCATGGCCATGGAGGCTCGTACTGGGGGATACGAGGACCGATAAACTCATCTTT,CALGELSWPWRLVLGDTRTDKLIF
NA,TRDV1,TRDD3,TRDJ1,TGTGCTCTTGAACAACAAAGGGCCATTCCCGACCCACTGGGGGAGACCGATAAACTCATCTTT,CALEQQRAIPDPLGETDKLIF